This T cell receptor beta chain comes out of a study of human T cells and chemical hapten exposure. As for the study in general: The study traced per-sample TCR yield variation mainly to small differences in pooled library volumes. Study-wide points: Patch test score showed a positive correlation with PT1 expanded TCR counts. The study found expanded TCRs formed significantly more large CDR3 similarity clusters than controls.

Time point: patch test 3, about 24 weeks after DPC sensitization. Stated treatment: therapeutic diphenylcyclopropenone sensitization with weekly scalp DPC. J lost 8 bases, V lost 5 bases, and 9 bases had no gene match. The length of the CDR3 is 17 residues. Germline V gives CDR1 LNHDA, CDR2 SQIVND (reference sequence). TCRdb passed the RACE reads through MiXCR, listing each CDR3 protein once. The profile shows some 79,000 distinct CDR3 sequences, 10% to 14% of them singletons. Comments on this clonotype: Its antigen is as yet unknown.

This receptor was obtained from a woman aged 50 to 60 with alopecia areata. Some clones in this sample may be carry-over from other donors' samples. The sequenced sample was whole blood, obtained in connection with sensitization to the hapten diphenylcyclopropenone (DPC). V and J are TRBV19 and TRBJ2-1; 16 bases line up with TRBD2. CDR3 region: CASSRRGLAGGPDEQFF. The CDR3 DNA sequence: TGTGCCAGTAGTCGCCGGGGACTAGCGGGAGGGCCTGATGAGCAGTTCTTC. Based on the CDR3 plus reference TRBV19 and TRBJ2-1, the full variable domain is DGGITQSPKYLFRKEGQNVTLSCEQNLNHDAMYWYRQDPGQGLRLIYYSQIVNDFQKGDIAEGYSVSREKKESFPLTVTSAQKNPTAFYLCASSRRGLAGGPDEQFFGPGTRLTVL.